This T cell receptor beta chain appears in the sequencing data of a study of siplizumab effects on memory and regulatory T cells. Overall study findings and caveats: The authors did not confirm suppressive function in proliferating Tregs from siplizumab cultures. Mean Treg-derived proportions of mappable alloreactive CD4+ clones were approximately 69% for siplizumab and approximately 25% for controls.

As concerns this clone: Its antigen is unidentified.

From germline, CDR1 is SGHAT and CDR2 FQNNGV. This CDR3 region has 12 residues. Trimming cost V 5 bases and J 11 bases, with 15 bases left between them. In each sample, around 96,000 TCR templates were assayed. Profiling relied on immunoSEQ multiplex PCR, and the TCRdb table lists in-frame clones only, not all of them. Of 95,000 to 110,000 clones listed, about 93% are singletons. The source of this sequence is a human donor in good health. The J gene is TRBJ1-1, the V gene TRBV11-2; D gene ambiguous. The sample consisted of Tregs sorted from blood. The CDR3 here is CASSPLWWNAFF. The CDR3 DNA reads TGTGCCAGCAGCCCCCTTTGGTGGAATGCTTTCTTT.